The 18 T cell receptor beta chains below come from one sample, sequenced in a study of T cell responses to AZD1222 COVID-19 vaccine. Some clones are missing from TCRdb's copy, which holds only in-frame ones; the method was immunoSEQ multiplex PCR. The table has approximately 65,000 clones, 80% seen once. The source was peripheral blood, collected on day 0 of AZD1222 vaccination. These receptors were collected from an adult in good health.

J is TRBJ2-7 and V is TRBV7-2; a possible D gene is TRBD1 (5 bases). V shed 3 bases and J shed 4 bases, with 10 bases lying between them. The CDR3 runs 13 residues. Germline CDR1 is SGHTA and CDR2 is FQGNSA. The CDR3 DNA follows: TGTGCCAGCAGCTTTAGGCAGGGTTACGAGCAGTACTTC. It encodes CASSFRQGYEQYF.

The J gene is TRBJ1-5, the V gene TRBV30, with a possible D match to TRBD1 (6 bases). Germline lookup yields CDR1 GTSNPN and CDR2 SVGIG (reference sequence). The CDR3 spans 17 residues. Trimming removed 4 bases from V and 2 bases from J, with 21 bases in between. CDR3: CAWTLGGGGLGNQPQHF. The CDR3 DNA reads as TGTGCCTGGACTCTCGGCGGGGGCGGACTGGGCAATCAGCCCCAGCATTTT.

The chain uses TRBV6-6 and TRBJ2-7; 9 bases are a match to TRBD1. V was pared by 5 bases and J by 4 bases, with 15 bases of the junction left unmatched. Per the germline V gene, CDR1 is MNHNY and CDR2 is SVGAGI (reference sequence). This CDR3 has 17 amino acids. The CDR3 loop is CASSPRTRDRDWYEQYF. The DNA of the CDR3 is TGTGCCAGCAGTCCGAGGACCCGGGACAGGGATTGGTACGAGCAGTACTTC.

The DNA for the CDR3 is TGTGCCAGCAGGGCCGGGACAGGTAATTCACCCCTCCACTTT. Translation: CASRAGTGNSPLHF. This chain joins TRBV27 and TRBJ1-6; TRBD1 matches at 8 bases. This CDR3 is built from 14 residues. Germline lookup yields CDR1 MNHEY and CDR2 SMNVEV (reference sequence). V lost 6 bases and J lost 6; bases outside the gene matches: 4.

DNA for the CDR3: TGTGCCAGCAGCGTAGGGTCGGGGAACTCCTACTACGAGCAGTACTTC. Protein sequence: CASSVGSGNSYYEQYF. The chain has TRBV9 and TRBJ2-7; perhaps TRBD2 as D (5 bases). Germline CDR1 SGDLS, CDR2 YYNGEE. The CDR3 extends over 16 amino acids. The V gene lost 0 bases and the J gene lost 3 bases, with 16 bases spanning the gap.

The rearrangement links TRBV19 to TRBJ1-3; D uncertain. In germline, CDR1 is LNHDA, CDR2 SQIVND (reference sequence). CDR3 length: 13 residues. The germline V and J ends were trimmed by 5 bases and 2 bases, with 7 bases remaining between them. CDR3 sequence: CASSLGTGNTIYF. The CDR3 DNA reads TGTGCCAGTAGTCTCGGGACTGGAAACACCATATATTTT. Together with reference TRBV19 and TRBJ1-3, the CDR3 gives the full variable domain: DGGITQSPKYLFRKEGQNVTLSCEQNLNHDAMYWYRQDPGQGLRLIYYSQIVNDFQKGDIAEGYSVSREKKESFPLTVTSAQKNPTAFYLCASSLGTGNTIYFGEGSWLTVV.

This clone was observed a handful of times. CDR3 sequence (DNA): TGTGCCAGCAGTTTACTAACCTTCCGCGCGGCCAATGAGCAGTTCTTC. Protein product: CASSLLTFRAANEQFF. The rearrangement uses TRBV28 and TRBJ2-1, with D hard to call. The CDR3 consists of 16 residues. The germline V and J ends were trimmed by 2 bases and 6 bases, with 17 bases remaining between them. Per the germline V gene, CDR1 is MDHEN and CDR2 is SYDVKM. Full variable domain (outside the CDR3, taken from reference TRBV28 and TRBJ2-1): DVKVTQSSRYLVKRTGEKVFLECVQDMDHENMFWYRQDPGLGLRLIYFSYDVKMKEKGDIPEGYSVSREKKERFSLILESASTNQTSMYLCASSLLTFRAANEQFFGPGTRLTVL.

This rearrangement joins TRBV27 to TRBJ1-2; no clear D. Germline V lookup: CDR1 MNHEY, CDR2 SMNVEV (reference sequence). This CDR3 region has 16 residues. With 6 bases removed from V and 6 bases from J, the gap between germline ends came to 23 bases. The CDR3 coding sequence is TGTGCCAGCAGCCCTATTTCGTCTACCCCGGGCGATGGCTACACCTTC. Its translation is CASSPISSTPGDGYTF.

The V and J genes are TRBV23-1 and TRBJ2-4; D possibly uses TRBD1 or TRBD2 (6 bases each). TRBV23-1 is sorted into the ORF group, with uncertain function. Between the trimmed V and J ends, which lost 2 bases and 9 bases, there was a span of 17 bases. The CDR3 runs 15 residues. The CDR3 loop reads CASSQPRTVGGIQYF. The DNA of the CDR3 is TGCGCCAGCAGTCAACCCCGGACAGTGGGGGGCATTCAGTACTTC.

The chain uses TRBV14 and TRBJ2-2; 7 bases line up with TRBD1. The ends lost 0 bases at V and 4 bases at J; junction bases unmatched: 5. CDR3 length equals 16 residues. Germline V gene sequence: CDR1 SGHDN, CDR2 FVKESK. In DNA, the CDR3 is TGTGCCAGCAGCCAAGAAGGGGGCCGGCTCACCGGGGAGCTGTTTTTT. Protein product: CASSQEGGRLTGELFF.

The chain combines TRBV5-1 with TRBJ1-1, with D hard to call. This CDR3 region has 14 residues. Germline CDR1 is SGHRS and CDR2 is YFSETQ. V was cut by 1 base and J by 2 bases, with 9 bases left in between. The CDR3 DNA reads TGCGCCAGCAGCTTGACGGGATACAACACTGAAGCTTTCTTT. Amino acids: CASSLTGYNTEAFF.

The table lists this clone with a few counts. V gene TRBV30 combines with J gene TRBJ2-2, with 12 bases that match TRBD2. This CDR3 spans 16 amino acids. The J segment lost 3 bases and the V segment lost 0 bases, leaving 2 bases of the junction unmatched. The germline V gene has CDR1 GTSNPN and CDR2 SVGIG (reference sequence). The CDR3 protein is CAWSVLAGGYTGELFF. The CDR3 nucleotides are TGTGCCTGGAGTGTCCTAGCGGGGGGGTACACCGGGGAGCTGTTTTTT.

V is TRBV6-1 and J is TRBJ1-4; TRBD1 agrees at 11 bases. The CDR3 runs 20 residues. CDR1 and CDR2 from the germline V gene are MNHNS and SASEGT. V shed 0 bases, J shed 3 bases, and the junction held 12 bases outside the gene matches. For the CDR3, the DNA is TGTGCCAGCAGTGAAGCGCGGGGACAGGGGGGAGTAGGATCTAATGAAAAACTGTTTTTT. Protein sequence: CASSEARGQGGVGSNEKLFF.

This clone has only a few counts. V and J are TRBV2 and TRBJ2-7, with TRBD2 matching over 8 bases. Germline CDR1 is SNHLY and CDR2 is FYNNEI. The CDR3 is 14 residues long. With V trimmed by 7 bases and J by 6 bases, 11 bases remained unmatched. Written as DNA, the CDR3 is TGTGCCAGCACCGACCTGACTAGCGCCGCCGAGCAGTACTTC. Translating it yields CASTDLTSAAEQYF.

In this sample, this clone turned up a few times. This chain uses TRBV27 with TRBJ1-5, with D uncertain. From germline, CDR1 is MNHEY and CDR2 SMNVEV (reference sequence). Between the trimmed V and J ends, which lost 1 base and 7 bases, there was a span of 11 bases. This CDR3 comprises 14 residues. This CDR3 reads CASSLLGTGQPQHF. CDR3 DNA: TGTGCCAGCAGTTTATTGGGAACGGGACAGCCCCAGCATTTT.

The gene calls are TRBV6-9 and TRBJ2-3; 9 bases are a match to TRBD1. Germline V gives CDR1 MNHGY, CDR2 SVAAGI. The CDR3 is 15 amino acids. With V trimmed by 2 bases and J by 6 bases, 6 bases remained unmatched. CDR3 nucleotide sequence: TGTGCCAGCAGTTATCAACAGGGGGCAAGGGATACGCAGTATTTT. Amino acid sequence: CASSYQQGARDTQYF.

The chain joins TRBV6-2 or TRBV6-3 to TRBJ1-1, with D uncertain. This CDR3 contains 14 residues. Per the germline V gene, CDR1 is MNHEY and CDR2 is SVGEGT. Trimming removed 6 bases from V and 4 bases from J, with 15 bases in between. CDR3 residues: CASSNDPFGTEAFF. The CDR3 DNA follows: TGTGCCAGCAGCAACGACCCGTTCGGCACTGAAGCTTTCTTT.

The rearrangement joins TRBV13 to TRBJ2-1; the D gene is possibly TRBD2 (5 bases). The length of the CDR3 is 16 residues. The germline CDR1 and CDR2 sequences are PRHDT and FYEKMQ (reference sequence). Trimming removed 0 bases from V and 6 bases from J, with 15 bases in between. The CDR3 nucleotides are TGTGCCAGCAGCTTAGGCCTCGGACTCGCCAGCAATGAGCAGTTCTTC. Protein sequence: CASSLGLGLASNEQFF.